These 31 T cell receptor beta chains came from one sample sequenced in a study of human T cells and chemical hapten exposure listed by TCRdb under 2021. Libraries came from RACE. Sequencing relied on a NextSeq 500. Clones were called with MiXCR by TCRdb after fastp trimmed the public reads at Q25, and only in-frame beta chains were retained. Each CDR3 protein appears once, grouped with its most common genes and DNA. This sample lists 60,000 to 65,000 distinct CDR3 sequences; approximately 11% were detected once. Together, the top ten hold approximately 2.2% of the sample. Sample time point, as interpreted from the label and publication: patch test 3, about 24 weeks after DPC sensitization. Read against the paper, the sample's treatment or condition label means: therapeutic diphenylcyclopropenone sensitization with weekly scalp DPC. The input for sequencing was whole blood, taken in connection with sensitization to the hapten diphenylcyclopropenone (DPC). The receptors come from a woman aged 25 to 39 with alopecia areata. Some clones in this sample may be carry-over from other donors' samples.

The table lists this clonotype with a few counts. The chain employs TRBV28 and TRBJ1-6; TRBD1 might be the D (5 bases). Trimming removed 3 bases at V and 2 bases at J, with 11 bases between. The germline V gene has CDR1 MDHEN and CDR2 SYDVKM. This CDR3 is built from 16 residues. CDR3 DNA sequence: TGTGCCAGCAGTTTTTTCAGGGTCCCCTATAATTCACCCCTCCACTTT. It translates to CASSFFRVPYNSPLHF.

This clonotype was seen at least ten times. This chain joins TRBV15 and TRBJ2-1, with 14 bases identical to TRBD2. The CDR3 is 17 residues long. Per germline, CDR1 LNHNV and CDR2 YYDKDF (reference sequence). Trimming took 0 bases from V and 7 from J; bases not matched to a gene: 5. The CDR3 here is CATSRETSGRAGNEQFF. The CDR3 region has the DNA TGTGCCACCAGCAGAGAGACTAGCGGGAGGGCGGGGAATGAGCAGTTCTTC.

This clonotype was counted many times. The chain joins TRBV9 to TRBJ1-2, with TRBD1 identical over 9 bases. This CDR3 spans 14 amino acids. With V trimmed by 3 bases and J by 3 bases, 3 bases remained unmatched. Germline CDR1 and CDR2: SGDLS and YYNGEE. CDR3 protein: CASSGGQGYYGYTF. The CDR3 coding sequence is TGTGCCAGCAGCGGGGGACAGGGCTACTATGGCTACACCTTC.

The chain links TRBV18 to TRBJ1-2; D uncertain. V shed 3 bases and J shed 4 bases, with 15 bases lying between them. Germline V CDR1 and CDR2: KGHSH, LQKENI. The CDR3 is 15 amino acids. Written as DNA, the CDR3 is TGTGCCAGCTCACCTTTTGGCCAGGTTAGCTATGGCTACACCTTC. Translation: CASSPFGQVSYGYTF.

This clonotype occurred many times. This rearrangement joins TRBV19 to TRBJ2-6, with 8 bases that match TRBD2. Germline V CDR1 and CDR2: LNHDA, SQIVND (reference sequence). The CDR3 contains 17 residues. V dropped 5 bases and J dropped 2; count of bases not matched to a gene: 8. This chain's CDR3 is CASSVREGRPGANVLTF. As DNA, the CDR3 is TGTGCCAGTAGTGTACGGGAGGGCCGCCCTGGGGCCAACGTCCTGACTTTC.

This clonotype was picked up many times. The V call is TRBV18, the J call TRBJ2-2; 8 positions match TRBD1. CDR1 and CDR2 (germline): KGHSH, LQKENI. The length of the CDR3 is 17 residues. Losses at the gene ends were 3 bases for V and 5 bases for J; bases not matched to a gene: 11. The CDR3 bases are TGTGCCAGCTCACCGTATGTCGGGACAGGAGGGACCGGGGAGCTGTTTTTT. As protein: CASSPYVGTGGTGELFF.

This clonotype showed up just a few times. The CDR3 loop is CASGPSYEQYF. CDR3 nucleotide sequence: TGTGCCAGCGGTCCCTCCTACGAGCAGTACTTC. The V call is TRBV28, the J call TRBJ2-7; no definite D call. The CDR3 spans 11 residues. CDR1 MDHEN and CDR2 SYDVKM come from the germline V gene. Trimming stripped 8 bases from V and 0 bases from J, with 5 bases between.

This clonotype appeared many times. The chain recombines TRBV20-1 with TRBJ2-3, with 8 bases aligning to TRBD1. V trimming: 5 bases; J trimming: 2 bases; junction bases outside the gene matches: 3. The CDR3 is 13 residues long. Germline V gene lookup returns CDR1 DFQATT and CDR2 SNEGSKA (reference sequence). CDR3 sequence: CSAPGGTTDTQYF. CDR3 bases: TGCAGTGCTCCAGGGGGCACCACAGATACGCAGTATTTT.

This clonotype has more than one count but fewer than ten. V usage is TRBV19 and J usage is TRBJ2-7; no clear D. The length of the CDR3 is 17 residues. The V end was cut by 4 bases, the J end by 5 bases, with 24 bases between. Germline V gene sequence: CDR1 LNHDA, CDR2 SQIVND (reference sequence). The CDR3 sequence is CASSNSLKGYGHHEQYF. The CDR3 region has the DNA TGTGCCAGTAGTAACTCCCTCAAGGGCTATGGGCATCACGAGCAGTACTTC. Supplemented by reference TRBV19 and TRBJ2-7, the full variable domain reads DGGITQSPKYLFRKEGQNVTLSCEQNLNHDAMYWYRQDPGQGLRLIYYSQIVNDFQKGDIAEGYSVSREKKESFPLTVTSAQKNPTAFYLCASSNSLKGYGHHEQYFGPGTRLTVT.

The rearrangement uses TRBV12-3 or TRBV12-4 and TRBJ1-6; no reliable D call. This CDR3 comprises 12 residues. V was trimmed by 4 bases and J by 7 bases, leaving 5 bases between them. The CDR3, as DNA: TGTGCCAGCAGTTACTCGAATTCACCCCTCCACTTT. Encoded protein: CASSYSNSPLHF.

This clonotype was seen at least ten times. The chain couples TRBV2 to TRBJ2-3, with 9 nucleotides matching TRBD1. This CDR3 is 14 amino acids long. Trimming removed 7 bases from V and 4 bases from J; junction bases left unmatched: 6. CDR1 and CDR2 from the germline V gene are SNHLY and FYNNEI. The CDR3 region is CASIMGQGADTQYF. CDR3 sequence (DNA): TGTGCCAGCATCATGGGACAGGGCGCAGATACGCAGTATTTT.

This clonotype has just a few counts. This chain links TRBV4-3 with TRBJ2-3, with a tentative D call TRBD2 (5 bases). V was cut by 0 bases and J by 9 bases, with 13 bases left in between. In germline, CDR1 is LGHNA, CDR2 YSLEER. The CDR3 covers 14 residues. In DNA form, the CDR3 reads TGCGCCAGCAGCCAAGATCCTCAGCGCGGGACGCAGTATTTT. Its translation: CASSQDPQRGTQYF.

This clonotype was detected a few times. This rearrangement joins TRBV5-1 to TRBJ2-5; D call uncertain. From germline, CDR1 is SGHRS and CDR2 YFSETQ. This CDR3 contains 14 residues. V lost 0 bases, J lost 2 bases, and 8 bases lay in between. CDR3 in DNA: TGCGCCAGCAGCTTGGGGTCCGGACAAGAGACCCAGTACTTC. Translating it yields CASSLGSGQETQYF.

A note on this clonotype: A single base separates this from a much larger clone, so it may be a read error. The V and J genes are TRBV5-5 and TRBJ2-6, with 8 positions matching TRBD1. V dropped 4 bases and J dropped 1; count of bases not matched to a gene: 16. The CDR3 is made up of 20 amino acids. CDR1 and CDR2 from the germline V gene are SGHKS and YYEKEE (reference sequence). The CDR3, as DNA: TGTGCCAGCAGCCCCCATCCCCCGGGACAGGCGCTTTCTGGGGCCAACGTCCTGACTTTC. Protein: CASSPHPPGQALSGANVLTF.

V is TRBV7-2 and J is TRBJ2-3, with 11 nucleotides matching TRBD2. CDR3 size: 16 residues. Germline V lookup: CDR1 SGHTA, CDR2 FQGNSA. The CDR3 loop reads CASRAGTSGYTDTQYF. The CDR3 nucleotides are TGTGCTTCTCGGGCGGGGACTAGCGGATACACAGATACGCAGTATTTT.

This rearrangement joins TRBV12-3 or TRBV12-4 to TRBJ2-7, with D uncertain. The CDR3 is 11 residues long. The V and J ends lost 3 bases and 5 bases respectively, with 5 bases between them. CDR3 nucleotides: TGTGCCAGCAGTTTCCTAGACGAGCAGTACTTC. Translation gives CASSFLDEQYF.

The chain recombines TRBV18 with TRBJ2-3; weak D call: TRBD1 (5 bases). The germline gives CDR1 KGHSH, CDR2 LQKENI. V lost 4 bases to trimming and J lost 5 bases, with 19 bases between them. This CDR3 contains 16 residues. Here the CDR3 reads CASSRAVFSQGDTQYF. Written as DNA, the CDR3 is TGTGCCAGCTCACGCGCGGTGTTTTCTCAGGGAGATACGCAGTATTTT.

This CDR3 reads CASRGIGSTGELFF. In DNA, the CDR3 is TGTGCCAGCAGGGGGATTGGGTCCACCGGGGAGCTGTTTTTT. J is TRBJ2-2 and V is TRBV12-3 or TRBV12-4; D unresolved. With 6 bases removed from V and 4 bases from J, the gap between germline ends came to 12 bases. The CDR3 is made up of 14 amino acids.

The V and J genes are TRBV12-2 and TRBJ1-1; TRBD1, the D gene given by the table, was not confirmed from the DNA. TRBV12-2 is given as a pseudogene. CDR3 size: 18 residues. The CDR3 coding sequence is TGTGCAAGTCGCTTAGGATTCAGGGGGCCGGATCGAAACACTGAAGCTTTCTTT. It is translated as CASRLGFRGPDRNTEAFF.

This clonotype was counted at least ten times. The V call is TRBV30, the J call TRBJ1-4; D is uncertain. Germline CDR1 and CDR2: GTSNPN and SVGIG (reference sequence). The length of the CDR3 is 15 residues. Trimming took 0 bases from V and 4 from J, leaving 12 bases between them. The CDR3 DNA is TGTGCCTGGAGTGTAGAGTCAGCCTATAATGAAAAACTGTTTTTT. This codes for CAWSVESAYNEKLFF. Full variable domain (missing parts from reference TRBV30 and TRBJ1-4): SQTIHQWPATLVQPVGSPLSLECTVEGTSNPNLYWYRQAAGRGLQLLFYSVGIGQISSEVPQNLSASRPQDRQFILSSKKLLLSDSGFYLCAWSVESAYNEKLFFGSGTQLSVL.

The CDR3 DNA reads as TGTGCCAGCAGCGCCCGGACAGGGCAGGGCTCTGGAAACACCATATATTTT. Translated, it gives CASSARTGQGSGNTIYF. The chain joins TRBV7-9 to TRBJ1-3, with 8 bases fitting TRBD1. V was clipped by 5 bases and J by 0 bases; unmatched bases: 9. This CDR3 contains 17 residues. Germline values: CDR1 SEHNR, CDR2 FQNEAQ (reference sequence).

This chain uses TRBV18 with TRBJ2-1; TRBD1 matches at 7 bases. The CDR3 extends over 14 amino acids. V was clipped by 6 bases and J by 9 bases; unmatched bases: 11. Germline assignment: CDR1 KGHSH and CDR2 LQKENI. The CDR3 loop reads CASSRDSKVGEQFF. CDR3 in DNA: TGTGCCAGCTCCCGGGACAGTAAAGTCGGTGAGCAGTTCTTC.

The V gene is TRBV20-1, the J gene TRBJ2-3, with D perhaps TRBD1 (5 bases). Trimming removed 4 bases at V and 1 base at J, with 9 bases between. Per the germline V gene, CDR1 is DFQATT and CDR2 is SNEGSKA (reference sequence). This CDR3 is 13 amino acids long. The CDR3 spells CSATGHRTDTQYF. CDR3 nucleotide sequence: TGCAGTGCTACCGGACATCGCACAGATACGCAGTATTTT.

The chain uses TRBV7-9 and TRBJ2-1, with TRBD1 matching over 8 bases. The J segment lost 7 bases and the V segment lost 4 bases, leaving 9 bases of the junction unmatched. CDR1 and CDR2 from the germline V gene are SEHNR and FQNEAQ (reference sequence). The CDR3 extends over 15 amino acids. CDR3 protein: CASSSRTGSDNEQFF. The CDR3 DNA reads TGTGCCAGCAGCTCTCGGACAGGGTCTGATAATGAGCAGTTCTTC. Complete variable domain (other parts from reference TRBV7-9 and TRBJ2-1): DTGVSQNPRHKITKRGQNVTFRCDPISEHNRLYWYRQTLGQGPEFLTYFQNEAQLEKSRLLSDRFSAERPKGSFSTLEIQRTEQGDSAMYLCASSSRTGSDNEQFFGPGTRLTVL.

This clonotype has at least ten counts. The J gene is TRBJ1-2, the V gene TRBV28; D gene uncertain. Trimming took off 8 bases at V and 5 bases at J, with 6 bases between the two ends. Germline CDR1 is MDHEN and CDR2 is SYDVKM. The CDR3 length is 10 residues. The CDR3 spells CASGSYGYTF. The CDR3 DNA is TGTGCCAGCGGATCGTATGGCTACACCTTC.

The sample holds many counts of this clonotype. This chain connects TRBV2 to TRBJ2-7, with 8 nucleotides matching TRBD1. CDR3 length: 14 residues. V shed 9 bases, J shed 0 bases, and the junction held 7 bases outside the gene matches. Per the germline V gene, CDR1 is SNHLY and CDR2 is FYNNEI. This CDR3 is CASRGQESSYEQYF. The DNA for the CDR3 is TGTGCCAGTAGGGGACAGGAGAGCTCCTACGAGCAGTACTTC.

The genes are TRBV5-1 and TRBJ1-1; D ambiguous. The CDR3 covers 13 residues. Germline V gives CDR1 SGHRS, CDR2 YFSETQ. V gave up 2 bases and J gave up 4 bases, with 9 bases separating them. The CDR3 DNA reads TGCGCCAGCAGCTTTACCGGGCCCACTGAAGCTTTCTTT. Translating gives CASSFTGPTEAFF.

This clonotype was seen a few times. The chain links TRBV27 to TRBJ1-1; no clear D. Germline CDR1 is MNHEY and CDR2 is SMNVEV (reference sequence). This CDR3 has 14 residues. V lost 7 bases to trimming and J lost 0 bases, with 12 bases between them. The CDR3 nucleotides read TGTGCCAGCAAAAGAGCTGGGGTGAACACTGAAGCTTTCTTT. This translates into CASKRAGVNTEAFF.

The CDR3 protein is CASSPPGFGGSLNEQFF. The CDR3 DNA reads as TGTGCCAGCAGCCCCCCTGGGTTCGGCGGGAGCCTAAATGAGCAGTTCTTC. The chain combines TRBV28 with TRBJ2-1; 7 nucleotides line up with TRBD2. Trimming cost V 6 bases and J 7 bases; bases outside gene matches: 18. This CDR3 is built from 17 residues. Germline lookup yields CDR1 MDHEN and CDR2 SYDVKM. The full variable domain, with the rest looked up from reference TRBV28 and TRBJ2-1, is DVKVTQSSRYLVKRTGEKVFLECVQDMDHENMFWYRQDPGLGLRLIYFSYDVKMKEKGDIPEGYSVSREKKERFSLILESASTNQTSMYLCASSPPGFGGSLNEQFFGPGTRLTVL.

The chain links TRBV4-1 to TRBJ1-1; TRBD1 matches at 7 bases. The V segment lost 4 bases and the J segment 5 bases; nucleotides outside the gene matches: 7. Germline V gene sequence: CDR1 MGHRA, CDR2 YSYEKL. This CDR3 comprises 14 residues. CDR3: CASSLQTGKTEAFF. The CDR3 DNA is TGCGCCAGCAGCCTTCAGACAGGGAAGACTGAAGCTTTCTTT.

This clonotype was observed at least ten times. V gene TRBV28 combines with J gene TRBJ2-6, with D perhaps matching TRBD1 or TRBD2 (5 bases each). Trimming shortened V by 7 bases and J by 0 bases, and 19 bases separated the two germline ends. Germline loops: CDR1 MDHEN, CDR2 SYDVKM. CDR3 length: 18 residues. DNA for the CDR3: TGTGCCAGCAACATGCCCACCGGGGCGCTCTCTGGGGCCAACGTCCTGACTTTC. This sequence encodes CASNMPTGALSGANVLTF.